This T cell receptor (beta chain) was retrieved from a study of T cell repertoires in cytomegalovirus infection (dated by TCRdb to between 2018 and 2021). Concerning the study at large: Alongside well-studied HLA-B-restricted epitopes, the peptide stimulations were aimed at recently identified HLA-C-restricted CMV epitopes, whose presentation resists viral immunomodulation. Because public TCR beta signatures pointed to carriage of CMV infection together with the matching HLA type, the HLA type of each donor mattered for the analysis. Overall study outcomes, separate from this receptor: In the ex vivo response, HLA-C-restricted CMV-specific TCR beta clonotypes were dominant, and in two of eight donors the single most frequent clonotype came from this HLA-C-restricted group. Carriers of CMV infection plus the relevant HLA type were discriminated by the cumulative frequency of public TCR beta family members in the study cohort and in an independent roughly 350-donor cohort.

The listed sequencing device is Illumina HiSeq 1500. TCRdb ran its own pipeline on the public reads, namely fastp trimming at Q25 and MiXCR clone calling, and kept in-frame beta chains. Identical CDR3 protein sequences are pooled into one entry, listed with their most common genes and DNA. The sample table contains approximately 910,000 distinct CDR3 sequences; only one count was recorded for under 40% of them. The leading ten clones occupy around an eighth of the sample. After removal of 2 bases from V and 3 bases from J, the junction retains 4 bases not matched to a gene. From the germline V gene, CDR1 is MRHNA and CDR2 is SNTAGT. The CDR3 numbers 15 residues from cysteine through phenylalanine. Of all the DNA, just the CDR3 is kept, 45 bases in frame from base 1. On this clonotype itself: Its binding antigen is unknown. It has no much larger one-base neighbor in the sample; base qualities were not kept.

This sample's treatment or condition label indicates: in vitro stimulation with specific CMV peptide epitopes to enrich CMV-specific T cells. The sequence came from a human donor in good health (CMV status not recorded). Some clones in this sample may be carry-over from other donors' samples. The V gene is TRBV6-4 and the J gene is TRBJ2-1; TRBD1 agrees with 7 junctional bases. The starting material was cultured CD8+ T cells from PBMCs, obtained from culture after CMV antigen stimulation. In nucleotide form, the sequence is TGTGCCAGCAGTGACAAGGGGGCGTTCTACAATGAGCAGTTCTTC. Translated, it reads CASSDKGAFYNEQFF.